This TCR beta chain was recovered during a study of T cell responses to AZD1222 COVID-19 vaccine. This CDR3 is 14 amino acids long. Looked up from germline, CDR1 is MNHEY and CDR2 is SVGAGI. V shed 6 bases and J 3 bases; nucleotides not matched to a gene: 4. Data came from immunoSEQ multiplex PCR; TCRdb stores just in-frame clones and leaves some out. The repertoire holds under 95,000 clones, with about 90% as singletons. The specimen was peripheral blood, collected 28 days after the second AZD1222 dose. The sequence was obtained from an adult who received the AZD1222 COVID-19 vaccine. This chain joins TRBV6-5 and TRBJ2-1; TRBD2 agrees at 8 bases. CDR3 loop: CASRTLADYNEQFF. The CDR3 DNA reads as TGTGCCAGCAGGACACTAGCGGACTACAATGAGCAGTTCTTC.